The 8 T cell receptor beta chains listed next were all sequenced from one sample in a study of cytomegalovirus exposure and HLA in healthy donors. PCR was performed using 60 Vbeta and 13 Jbeta primers. The table came from immunoSEQ multiplex PCR; TCRdb's copy has only in-frame clones and leaves some out. The data contain roughly 60,000 clones, approximately 80% of them singletons. Sequencing input: PBMCs. The source of these receptors is a female donor in good health and CMV-seronegative.

The chain links TRBV11-2 to TRBJ2-3, with 7 positions matching TRBD2. This CDR3 has 14 residues. Germline V gives CDR1 SGHAT, CDR2 FQNNGV. V was clipped by 6 bases and J by 2 bases; unmatched bases: 5. CDR3 loop: CASRGLLYTDTQYF. For the CDR3, the DNA is TGTGCCAGCAGGGGACTATTATACACAGATACGCAGTATTTT.

This chain uses TRBV27 with TRBJ2-7; 9 positions match TRBD2. Germline assignment: CDR1 MNHEY and CDR2 SMNVEV (reference sequence). CDR3 length: 15 amino acids. The V segment lost 6 bases and the J segment 2 bases; nucleotides outside the gene matches: 8. CDR3 coding DNA: TGTGCCAGCAGGCGGGGGGGACGGTTCACCTACGAGCAGTACTTC. Translation gives CASRRGGRFTYEQYF.

The V call is TRBV29-1, the J call TRBJ2-3; 9 bases match TRBD2. The CDR3 contains 16 residues. Trimming took 5 bases from V and 5 from J; bases not matched to a gene: 14. CDR1 is SQVTM and CDR2 is ANQGSEA in the germline V gene. The CDR3 protein is CSVPRYAGGLLDTQYF. DNA of the CDR3: TGCAGCGTTCCTCGCTACGCGGGGGGGCTTCTAGATACGCAGTATTTT.

V is TRBV2 and J is TRBJ2-7, with a weak D call TRBD1 (5 bases). Germline V gene data show CDR1 as SNHLY and CDR2 as FYNNEI. This CDR3 has 13 residues. Trimming took off 6 bases at V and 6 bases at J, with 15 bases between the two ends. The CDR3 sequence is CASSSNAGCEQYF. The CDR3 region has the DNA TGTGCCAGCAGCTCCAACGCAGGGTGCGAGCAGTACTTC.

This rearrangement joins TRBV27 to TRBJ1-5; D is ambiguous. V was shortened by 0 bases and J by 6 bases, with 9 bases between the two germline ends. Germline assignment: CDR1 MNHEY and CDR2 SMNVEV (reference sequence). The CDR3 sequence is 14 residues long. This CDR3 is CASSLSGVIQPQHF. CDR3 nucleotide sequence: TGTGCCAGCAGTTTATCCGGGGTAATTCAGCCCCAGCATTTT.

The chain combines TRBV19 with TRBJ1-5; maybe TRBD1 (5 bases). Germline-derived CDR1 and CDR2 are LNHDA and SQIVND (reference sequence). This CDR3 comprises 15 residues. V dropped 10 bases and J dropped 0 bases, with 16 bases sitting between them. The CDR3, as DNA: TGTGCCACCAGGGTGGTCTACGCTAGCAATCAGCCCCAGCATTTT. It specifies CATRVVYASNQPQHF.

The chain couples TRBV9 to TRBJ1-4; no clear D. The germline V gene encodes CDR1 SGDLS and CDR2 YYNGEE. This CDR3 is 15 amino acids long. V was shortened by 4 bases and J by 0 bases, with 10 bases between the two germline ends. CDR3 amino acids: CASSLKPATNEKLFF. The CDR3 DNA is TGTGCCAGCAGCCTTAAACCGGCAACTAATGAAAAACTGTTTTTT.

The V call is TRBV2, the J call TRBJ1-2, with D possibly matching TRBD1 (6 bases). This CDR3 comprises 14 residues. Germline V gene lookup returns CDR1 SNHLY and CDR2 FYNNEI. The V end lost 4 bases, the J end lost 8 bases, and 17 bases lay between the germline ends. The CDR3 sequence is CASSVVTGTSGYTF. CDR3 nucleotide sequence: TGTGCCAGCAGTGTCGTGACAGGTACATCGGGCTACACCTTC. The entire variable domain, with the rest obtained from reference TRBV2 and TRBJ1-2, is as follows: EPEVTQTPSHQVTQMGQEVILRCVPISNHLYFYWYRQILGQKVEFLVSFYNNEISEKSEIFDDQFSVERPDGSNFTLKIRSTKLEDSAMYFCASSVVTGTSGYTFGSGTRLTVV.